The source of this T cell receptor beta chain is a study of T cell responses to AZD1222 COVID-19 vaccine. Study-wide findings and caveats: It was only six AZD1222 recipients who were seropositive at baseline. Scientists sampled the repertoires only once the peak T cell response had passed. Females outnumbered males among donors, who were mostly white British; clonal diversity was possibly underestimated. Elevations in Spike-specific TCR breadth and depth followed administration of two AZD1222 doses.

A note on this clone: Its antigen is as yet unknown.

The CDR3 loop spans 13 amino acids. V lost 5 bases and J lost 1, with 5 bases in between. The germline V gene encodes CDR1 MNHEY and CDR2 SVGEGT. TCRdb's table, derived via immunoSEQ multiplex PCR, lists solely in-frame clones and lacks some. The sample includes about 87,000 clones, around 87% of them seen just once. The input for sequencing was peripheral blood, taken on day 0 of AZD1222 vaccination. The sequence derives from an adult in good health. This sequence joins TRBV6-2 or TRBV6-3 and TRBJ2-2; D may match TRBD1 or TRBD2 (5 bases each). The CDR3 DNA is TGTGCCAGCAGTGGGGGGAACACCGGGGAGCTGTTTTTT. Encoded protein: CASSGGNTGELFF.